These 23 T cell receptor beta chains originate from one sample sequenced in a study of T cells in Graves' hyperthyroidism and ophthalmopathy. TCR beta CDR3 regions were amplified from RNA. HTBI primers drove first-round RT-PCR of the TCR CDR3. TCRdb processed the multiplex PCR reads anew with MiXCR; each CDR3 protein has one entry. The data hold around 290,000 distinct CDR3 sequences, with over 15% observed a single time. Sequencing was carried out using blood. These receptors were collected from a woman in her sixties with Graves' ophthalmopathy.

This clonotype was observed a few times. The chain uses TRBV29-1 and TRBJ1-1, with 9 bases lining up with TRBD1. This CDR3 contains 13 residues. Unmatched junction bases numbered 5, after V lost 7 bases and J lost 2 bases. Per the germline V gene, CDR1 is SQVTM and CDR2 is ANQGSEA. The chain's CDR3 is CSAGTGINTEAFF. The CDR3 DNA reads as TGCAGCGCAGGGACAGGGATTAACACTGAAGCTTTCTTT.

This clonotype was picked up a small number of times. This rearrangement joins TRBV6-5 to TRBJ2-7; TRBD2 might be the D (5 bases). Germline CDR1 reads MNHEY; CDR2 reads SVGAGI. V was shortened by 0 bases and J by 0 bases, with 9 bases between the two germline ends. CDR3 length: 15 residues. The CDR3 spells CASSYSRGSSYEQYF. The CDR3, as DNA: TGTGCCAGCAGTTACTCCCGAGGGAGCTCCTACGAGCAGTACTTC.

This clonotype came up many times. The chain carries TRBV24-1 and TRBJ1-2; D may be TRBD1 (5 bases). This CDR3 has 16 amino acids. Germline CDR1 is KGHDR and CDR2 is SFDVKD. Trimming took off 3 bases at V and 2 bases at J, with 15 bases between the two ends. The CDR3 region has the DNA TGTGCCACCAGTGATGCCGGACAAACATTAAACTATGGCTACACCTTC. Encoded protein: CATSDAGQTLNYGYTF.

The chain carries TRBV20-1 and TRBJ1-2, with D possibly being TRBD1 (5 bases). Germline V gives CDR1 DFQATT, CDR2 SNEGSKA (reference sequence). The CDR3 is 14 amino acids. This CDR3 reads CAGTEISSAYGYTF. CDR3 coding DNA: TGCGCCGGGACTGAAATCTCTTCCGCCTATGGCTACACCTTC.

This clonotype has ten or more counts. V is TRBV12-3 or TRBV12-4 and J is TRBJ2-3; 11 bases match TRBD2. V shed 10 bases, J shed 2 bases, and the junction held 14 bases outside the gene matches. This CDR3 contains 17 residues. In nucleotides, the CDR3 is TGTGCCACCTCACCGGGACTAGCGGCACCATACACAGATACGCAGTATTTT. Its protein is CATSPGLAAPYTDTQYF.

This chain uses TRBV19 with TRBJ1-5; no clear D gene. The V end lost 8 bases, the J end lost 4 bases, and 18 bases lay between the germline ends. The germline gives CDR1 LNHDA, CDR2 SQIVND (reference sequence). The CDR3 runs 15 residues. Here the CDR3 DNA reads TGTGCCAGTCGCGAGACACAGTGGAAAAATCAGCCCCAGCATTTT. Translated, it gives CASRETQWKNQPQHF. The full variable domain, completed using reference TRBV19 and TRBJ1-5, is DGGITQSPKYLFRKEGQNVTLSCEQNLNHDAMYWYRQDPGQGLRLIYYSQIVNDFQKGDIAEGYSVSREKKESFPLTVTSAQKNPTAFYLCASRETQWKNQPQHFGDGTRLSIL.

In this sample, this clonotype turned up a few times. This chain links TRBV3-1 with TRBJ1-2; the D is unclear. V lost 1 base, J lost 2 bases, and 8 bases lay in between. CDR1 and CDR2 (germline): LGHDT, YNNKEL (reference sequence). The CDR3 runs 14 residues. The CDR3 region has the DNA TGTGCCAGCAGCCAAGTAGCCTGGAACTATGGCTACACCTTC. Amino acid sequence: CASSQVAWNYGYTF.

The table lists this clonotype with many counts. The CDR3 sequence: CASSQDHNYGYTF. CDR3 DNA: TGCGCCAGCAGCCAGGATCATAACTATGGCTACACCTTC. The chain is built from TRBV4-1 and TRBJ1-2; D unclear. Per the germline V gene, CDR1 is MGHRA and CDR2 is YSYEKL. The V end was cut by 3 bases, the J end by 1 base, with 6 bases between. The CDR3 has 13 residues.

About this clonotype: A much bigger clone sits one base away, suggesting this may be a read error. The V call is TRBV6-1, the J call TRBJ1-1; D remains unclear. This CDR3 is 11 amino acids long. CDR1 and CDR2 (germline): MNHNS, SASEGT. In DNA form, the CDR3 reads TGTGCCAGCAGTGATTTCCGTGAAGCTCTCTTT. It translates to CASSDFREALF.

A remark on this clonotype: This may come from a read error, since a much larger clone is one base off. The chain recombines TRBV24-1 with TRBJ1-2; D is possibly TRBD1 (6 bases). The CDR3 covers 13 residues. Germline-derived CDR1 and CDR2 are KGHDR and SFDVKD. CDR3 nucleotides: TGTACCACCCACCGGGACAACTCGAACGGCTACACCTTC. Translation: CTTHRDNSNGYTF.

Ten or more counts support this clonotype. This chain uses TRBV20-1 with TRBJ2-2; possible D gene TRBD1, 6 bases. CDR1 is DFQATT, CDR2 SNEGSKA, per germline (reference sequence). This CDR3 has 15 amino acids. Trimming took off 1 base at V and 5 bases at J, with 14 bases between the two ends. CDR3: CSARGRTGWTGELFF. CDR3 DNA sequence: TGCAGTGCTAGAGGTCGTACAGGGTGGACCGGGGAGCTGTTTTTT.

This clonotype has at least ten counts. This sequence joins TRBV28 and TRBJ2-1; D gene unclear. The V and J ends lost 6 bases and 5 bases respectively, with 17 bases between them. The length of the CDR3 is 15 residues. CDR1 and CDR2 (germline): MDHEN, SYDVKM. CDR3: CASSLGKPTNNEQFF. The CDR3 DNA is TGTGCCAGCAGCTTAGGGAAACCAACCAACAATGAGCAGTTCTTC.

This clonotype was detected many times. The J gene is TRBJ2-6, the V gene TRBV6-1, with D possibly being TRBD1 or TRBD2 (6 bases each). Germline CDR1 reads MNHNS; CDR2 reads SASEGT. V was trimmed by 7 bases and J by 2 bases, leaving 12 bases between them. The CDR3 extends over 15 amino acids. CDR3 amino acids: CASTTGAAGANVLTF. CDR3 coding DNA: TGTGCCAGCACTACGGGGGCCGCTGGGGCCAACGTCCTGACTTTC.

To note about this clonotype: A single base separates this from a much larger clone, so it may be a read error. The chain links TRBV28 to TRBJ2-1, with D possibly being TRBD1 (6 bases). The CDR3 sequence is 11 residues long. Germline values: CDR1 MDHEN, CDR2 SYDVKM. CDR3: CAGGELNGQFF. The CDR3 DNA follows: TGTGCCGGGGGCGAGCTCAATGGGCAGTTCTTC.

This clonotype was found many times. The J gene is TRBJ2-1, the V gene TRBV20-1; D is unresolved. Trimming shortened V by 5 bases and J by 4 bases, and 6 bases separated the two germline ends. Germline V gene sequence: CDR1 DFQATT, CDR2 SNEGSKA (reference sequence). The CDR3 runs 11 residues. The CDR3: CSAVAYNEQFF. CDR3 nucleotide sequence: TGCAGTGCTGTAGCTTACAATGAGCAGTTCTTC.

The rearrangement uses TRBV6-1 and TRBJ1-5; 7 bases agree with TRBD1. CDR3 size: 14 residues. Germline CDR1 MNHNS, CDR2 SASEGT. With V trimmed by 7 bases and J by 6 bases, 9 bases remained unmatched. The CDR3 region is CASTDRVVGQPQHF. The DNA for the CDR3 is TGTGCCAGCACCGACAGGGTTGTGGGTCAGCCCCAGCATTTT.

The chain combines TRBV7-2 with TRBJ2-1; D remains ambiguous. The CDR3 contains 14 residues. Germline V gene sequence: CDR1 SGHTA, CDR2 FQGNSA. V dropped 1 base and J dropped 7 bases, with 11 bases sitting between them. CDR3 amino acids: CASSLVELWNEQFF. The CDR3 coding sequence is TGTGCCAGCAGCTTAGTAGAGTTGTGGAATGAGCAGTTCTTC.

This clonotype appeared many times. The chain recombines TRBV6-1 with TRBJ1-6; D perhaps matches TRBD1 (6 bases). CDR1 is MNHNS, CDR2 SASEGT, per germline. The length of the CDR3 is 14 residues. Trimming removed 7 bases at V and 4 bases at J, with 11 bases between. The CDR3 loop is CASTKGGYNSPLHF. For the CDR3, the DNA is TGTGCCAGCACCAAGGGGGGTTATAATTCACCCCTCCACTTT.

This clonotype was seen at least ten times. This chain joins TRBV7-2 and TRBJ2-6; D tentatively fits TRBD1 or TRBD2 (6 bases each). The V end lost 1 base, the J end lost 2 bases, and 15 bases lay between the germline ends. The CDR3 covers 18 residues. Germline loops: CDR1 SGHTA, CDR2 FQGNSA. CDR3 coding DNA: TGTGCCAGCAGCTTAGTAGAACAGGGACTGGCTGGGGCCAACGTCCTGACTTTC. Encoded protein: CASSLVEQGLAGANVLTF.

This clonotype was observed many times. V usage is TRBV15 and J usage is TRBJ2-3, with TRBD1 matching over 11 bases. Per the germline V gene, CDR1 is LNHNV and CDR2 is YYDKDF (reference sequence). Trimming at V came to 4 bases and at J to 3 bases, leaving 6 bases not matched to a gene. This CDR3 region has 16 residues. For the CDR3, the DNA is TGTGCCACCAGCACCCGGACAGGGGGCCTTACAGATACGCAGTATTTT. As protein: CATSTRTGGLTDTQYF. The variable domain in full, completed from reference TRBV15 and TRBJ2-3, reads DAMVIQNPRYQVTQFGKPVTLSCSQTLNHNVMYWYQQKSSQAPKLLFHYYDKDFNNEADTPDNFQSRRPNTSFCFLDIRSPGLGDTAMYLCATSTRTGGLTDTQYFGPGTRLTVL.

This clonotype occurred many times. CDR3 bases: TGCAGTGCTAGAAGTCCCGCCGGGACTAGCGGGAGAGGGCAGTTCTTC. Translation: CSARSPAGTSGRGQFF. V and J are TRBV20-1 and TRBJ2-1; 14 bases agree with TRBD2. Germline V gene lookup returns CDR1 DFQATT and CDR2 SNEGSKA (reference sequence). The CDR3 consists of 16 residues. Germline trimming cut 2 bases from V and 12 bases from J; bases unmatched to any gene: 12.

This clonotype was counted ten times or more. This rearrangement joins TRBV5-5 to TRBJ2-5; TRBD1 agrees at 7 bases. From germline, CDR1 is SGHKS and CDR2 YYEKEE (reference sequence). This CDR3 is 14 amino acids long. V shed 4 bases and J 1 base; nucleotides not matched to a gene: 4. In DNA, the CDR3 is TGTGCCAGCAGCCGGGGACAGCCCCAAGAGACCCAGTACTTC. Translated, it gives CASSRGQPQETQYF.

This clonotype was observed at least ten times. This chain uses TRBV5-6 with TRBJ1-1; unclear D gene. The germline V gene encodes CDR1 SGHDT and CDR2 YYEEEE. The CDR3 is 14 amino acids. V gave up 0 bases and J gave up 0 bases, with 6 bases separating them. Here the CDR3 reads CASSLGALNTEAFF. Here the CDR3 DNA reads TGTGCCAGCAGCTTGGGCGCCCTGAACACTGAAGCTTTCTTT.